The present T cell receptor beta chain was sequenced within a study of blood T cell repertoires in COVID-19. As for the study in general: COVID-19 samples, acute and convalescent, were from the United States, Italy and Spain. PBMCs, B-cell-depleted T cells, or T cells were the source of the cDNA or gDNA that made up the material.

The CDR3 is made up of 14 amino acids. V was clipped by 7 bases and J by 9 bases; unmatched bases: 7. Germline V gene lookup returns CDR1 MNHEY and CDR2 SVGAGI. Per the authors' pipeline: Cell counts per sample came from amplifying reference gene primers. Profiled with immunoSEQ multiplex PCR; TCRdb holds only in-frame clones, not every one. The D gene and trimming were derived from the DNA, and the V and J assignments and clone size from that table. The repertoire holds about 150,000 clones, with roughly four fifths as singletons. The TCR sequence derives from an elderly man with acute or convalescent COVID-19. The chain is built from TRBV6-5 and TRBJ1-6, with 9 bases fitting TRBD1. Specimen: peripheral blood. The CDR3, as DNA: TGTGCCAGCACCTACAGGGGGCAGAGTTCACCCCTCCACTTT. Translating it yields CASTYRGQSSPLHF.